The clone carrying this TCR beta chain was observed a few times. The antigen is undetermined. TCRbeta library preparation incorporated unique molecular identifiers. Each CDR3 protein is one row after TCRdb ran MiXCR on the PCR reads. The sample includes approximately 80,000 distinct CDR3 sequences, 12% to 15% of them seen just once. This sample was included in a study of T-cell reconstitution after alpha-beta-depleted transplantation in children. The ends lost 5 bases at V and 2 bases at J; junction bases unmatched: 8. CDR3 size: 15 residues. Germline CDR1 is SGHTA and CDR2 is FQGNSA. Study-wide points: Roughly two months post-transplant, alpha-beta T cells reportedly originated from several hundred graft clones that had expanded. Newly generated T cells supplied most T-cell counts and diversity one year post-transplant.

The V gene is TRBV7-2, the J gene TRBJ2-7; 8 bases line up with TRBD1. The TCR was taken from a male patient aged 2 to 9 who had a stem cell transplant for acute lymphoblastic leukemia, so the T cells may come from the graft donor. Sequenced material: PBMCs, mostly from graft donor cells, taken 180 days after TCRalphabeta/CD19-depleted stem cell transplant. The CDR3 DNA reads as TGTGCCAGCAGCCCCCGGACAGGGAACGCCTACGAGCAGTACTTC. It encodes CASSPRTGNAYEQYF.